The following is a T cell receptor beta chain sequence with its context. Random hexamers were used to reverse transcribe roughly 0.5 to 1 ug of RNA. Amplification of TCR beta CDR3 by immunoSEQ multiplex PCR spanned 54 Vbeta and 13 Jbeta. TCRdb re-called the immunoSEQ multiplex PCR reads through MiXCR, storing one row per CDR3 protein. The repertoire holds some 200,000 distinct CDR3 sequences, with about 91% as singletons. The data belong to a study of CD8 T cells in Susac syndrome. J gave up 7 bases and V 6 bases, and 8 bases lay outside the gene matches. Looked up from germline, CDR1 is SEHNR and CDR2 is FQNEAQ (reference sequence). This CDR3 region has 14 residues. From blood CD8+ and CD4+ T cells, the TCR beta chain was sequenced. TEMRA cells were FACS-enriched, and CD8+ and CD4+ T cells were isolated negatively.

The chain combines TRBV7-9 with TRBJ2-1; TRBD2 agrees at 8 bases. The sequencing input was CD4+ T cells from PBMCs. The TCR sequence derives from a human donor with Susac syndrome. As DNA, the CDR3 is TGTGCCAGCAGACCCAGCGGGGGTAGGAATGAGCAGTTCTTC. Amino acid sequence: CASRPSGGRNEQFF.